This TCR beta chain was profiled in a study of T cell responses to AZD1222 COVID-19 vaccine (dated by TCRdb to the early 2020s). Looking at the study overall: TCR sequencing covered fewer than 250 trial participants: around 210 given two doses of AZD1222 and 26 given two doses of MenACWY control vaccine. Enrollment into the trials was organized by age into subgroups of 18-55, 56-69 and 70-plus years, and those subgroups contained roughly 140, 27 and 60 TCR-sequenced participants, respectively.

In the paper's terms, the time point label means: about 28 days (+/-7) after the second vaccine dose. AZD1222 recipients whose second dose came at about 4 weeks and those whose second dose came at about 12 weeks were combined into one group, since spike-specific TCR depth and breadth did not differ between the two schedules. Vaccinee samples came from UK trials COV001 and COV002, including a single-blind randomized controlled phase 2/3 trial of AZD1222 (ChAdOx1 nCoV-19) in healthy adults. For TCRbeta chain sequencing, PBMC samples were collected from trial participants at day 0 and at day 28 after the second dose. The CDR3 regions of human TCRbeta chains were analyzed by immunosequencing. In the authors' own workflow: TCRs in the repertoires were matched against a reference library of SARS-CoV-2-specific TCRs that had been generated with the MIRA antigen-specificity platform. Breadth was defined as the fraction of unique TCRs that were SARS-CoV-2-associated, and depth was defined as the fraction of total T cells that were SARS-CoV-2-associated. Using the MIRA data, each spike-specific TCR was assigned both to the spike region to which the TCR was reactive and to a CD4 or CD8 class. Log10-transformed breadth and depth values were compared by one-way ANOVA with Sidak's multiple comparisons tests. TCRdb limited this immuneACCESS table to in-frame rearrangements with V and J called. A share of clones is missing; checked studies link under half to unresolved V genes, and the rest is unexplained. V, J and clone size are those of that table, while D and trimming were read from the DNA. The sample contains 65,000 to 70,000 clones, 83% of them found a single time. About 6% of the sample is taken by the ten largest.

General study outcomes and caveats: The whole spike protein was spanned by vaccine-associated CD4 TCRs, and dominant responses were seen in regions 160-218 and 743-854. Nearly half of unique spike-specific TCRs reportedly recognized epitopes outside regions mutated in the B.1.351 and B.1.1.7 variants. The 56-69-year group was small, and its depth increase did not reach significance, likely because of low power. Conclusions about previously exposed vaccinees are limited because only five to seven AZD1222 recipients were SARS-CoV-2 seropositive at baseline. After two AZD1222 doses, spike-specific TCR breadth and depth were significantly higher than at day 0 and than in MenACWY recipients. Participants were mostly white British and included more females than males, and it was suggested by the authors that clonal diversity may have been underestimated. Because no samples from the day 14 peak response were available, repertoires could be characterized only after the peak T cell response.

This clone was detected only once. Its specific antigen is unknown. There are no base qualities to consult, and no much larger clone falls within one base. The TCR was taken from an adult who received the AZD1222 COVID-19 vaccine. The sequenced sample was peripheral blood, obtained 28 days after the second AZD1222 dose.

The encoded CDR3 is CASSRHGDNQPQHF. The sequence in DNA is TGTGCCAGCAGCCGCCACGGGGACAATCAGCCCCAGCATTTT. This chain is built from TRBV7-8 and TRBJ1-5; there is no confident call for the D gene. From its cysteine to its phenylalanine, the CDR3 spans 14 amino acids. Only the CDR3 region is kept as DNA, spanning 42 bases read in frame from base 1. The V end loses 5 bases and the J end loses 3 bases, and a stretch of 11 bases separates them. CDR1 and CDR2, per the germline V gene, are SGHVS and FQNEAQ.